The entry below gives a single TCR beta chain sequence along with its context. Its recognized antigen is unknown. The sample holds no much larger clone one base away, and base qualities are not on file. Collaborating institutions collected whole blood in K2EDTA tubes following their own protocols. For TCRbeta analysis, collaborators shipped samples as frozen whole blood, isolated PBMCs, or DNA extracted from either of those sample types. TCRbeta CDR3 regions were amplified from genomic DNA using the immunoSEQ Assay, a bias-controlled multiplex PCR. Per the original workflow: The number of nucleated cells in each sample was estimated from the amplification of reference gene primers within the assay. To quantify the absolute abundance of each unique TCRbeta CDR3 rearrangement, sequence reads were collapsed and filtered. For each sample, productive Simpson clonality was calculated by taking the square root of Simpson's diversity index across productive rearrangements. TCRdb obtained this table from immuneACCESS and retained in-frame rearrangements with V and J assigned. These tables miss some clones; where compared with another copy, unresolved V genes account for less than half of the shortfall, and the remainder is unexplained. V, J and clone size derive from that table, while D and trimming were established from the DNA sequence. A total of 250,000 or so clones appear in this sample, 84% of them only once. Under 4.5% of the sample lies in the top ten.

This sample was included in a study of blood T cell repertoires in COVID-19 (dated by TCRdb to the early 2020s). With respect to the entire study: The collaborator samples originated in the United States, Italy and Spain and spanned the acute and convalescent phases of COVID-19. Where available, HLA class I and class II types were obtained from metadata supplied by the sample provider rather than from assay-based typing. The sample metadata nearly always contained a de-identified subject ID, COVID-19 status, age in years and sex. The material from the prospective study consisted of cDNA or gDNA derived from T cells, B-cell-depleted T cells, or PBMCs. The samples were drawn from two sources: the first 160 participants of the ongoing ImmuneRACE study, and 1,254 subjects contributed by 6 global collaborators. The repertoires were released in a freely available public database meant as a resource for research on the immune response to SARS-CoV-2. The dataset comprised deeply sampled blood TCRbeta repertoires from subjects exposed to, actively infected with, or recovered from COVID-19. General findings and caveats noted by the study authors: Clinical and demographic metadata were provided uncurated, with the amount varying by source and participant.

The specimen was peripheral blood. The receptor was isolated from a man aged 50-60 years with acute or convalescent COVID-19.

The CDR3 protein: CATSDRGNSPLHF. The DNA sequence is given as TGTGCCACTTCTGACAGGGGAAATTCACCCCTCCACTTT. The chain employs TRBV12-3 or TRBV12-4 and TRBJ1-6, and 8 junction bases match TRBD1. V ends up 10 bases short and J 7 bases short, with an unmatched junction base count of 6. Taken from cysteine to phenylalanine, the CDR3 has 13 residues. This entry keeps only the CDR3 DNA: 39 bases, framed from base 1.